Listed below are T cell receptor beta chains from one sample, sequenced in a study of cytomegalovirus exposure and HLA in healthy donors. Libraries were prepared by immunoSEQ multiplex PCR; TCRdb keeps only in-frame clonotypes and omits some of them. The sample has approximately 100,000 clones; about 80% are singletons. Sequences were obtained from PBMCs. Every receptor here comes from a man aged 40-49 years in good health and CMV-seronegative. CDR3s include the opening cysteine and the closing phenylalanine or tryptophan. D genes are given only for firm matches. Size is omitted from some rows. Given values are once, few, many or a class for expanded clones.

>TRBV2|TRBJ1-3|-|-
TGTGCCAGCACTAAAGACAGGAACTCTGGAAACACCATATATTTT
CASTKDRNSGNTIYF
>TRBV6-5|TRBJ1-1|TRBD1|-
TGTGCCAGCAGCCTTAAACAGGGGTTTAGCACTGAAGCTTTCTTT
CASSLKQGFSTEAFF
>TRBV9|TRBJ2-5|TRBD2|once
TGTGCCAGCAGCGTAGGGAGTGGGGGACTACTGCAAGAGACCCAGTACTTC
CASSVGSGGLLQETQYF
>TRBV7-9|TRBJ1-1|-|-
TGTGCCAGCAGCTTAACCACAGGCACTGAAGCTTTCTTT
CASSLTTGTEAFF
>TRBV5-5|TRBJ1-5|-|-
TGTGCCAGCAGCCGAGAATCGCTCGGTCAGCCCCAGCATTTT
CASSRESLGQPQHF
>TRBV4-2|TRBJ2-1|-|few
TGTGCCAGCAGCCAAGATCCCCTCCCCAGGGCCTACAATGAGCAGTTCTTC
CASSQDPLPRAYNEQFF
>TRBV27|TRBJ1-5|TRBD1|-
TGTGCCAGCAGTGCTAGGACAGGGGTCCTCAATCAGCCCCAGCATTTT
CASSARTGVLNQPQHF
>TRBV2|TRBJ1-2|TRBD1|-
TGTGCCAGCAGTGGGGGGACAGACTTCTATGGCTACACCTTC
CASSGGTDFYGYTF
>TRBV18|TRBJ2-1|-|-
TGTGCCAGCTCACCAATCCAGGGGGGCGGGGATGAGCAGTTCTTC
CASSPIQGGGDEQFF
>TRBV2|TRBJ2-5|TRBD2|-
TGTGCCAGCGTAGGGACTAGCGGGGGAGAGACCCAGTACTTC
CASVGTSGGETQYF
>TRBV7-2|TRBJ2-5|-|few
TGTGCCAGCAGCTCGACGGACTTGGAGACCCAGTACTTC
CASSSTDLETQYF
>TRBV4-1|TRBJ2-5|-|-
TGCGCCAGCAGCCAAGCACTGCGGGAGACCCAGTACTTC
CASSQALRETQYF
>TRBV7-7|TRBJ2-1|-|-
TGTGCCAGCAGCTTTTCCCGCAGGGGAAACAATGAGCAGTTCTTC
CASSFSRRGNNEQFF
>TRBV5-4|TRBJ2-7|TRBD2|-
TGTGCCAGCAGCCGACCTACTAGCGGGGCGACCTACGAGCAGTACTTC
CASSRPTSGATYEQYF
>TRBV29-1|TRBJ2-1|TRBD2|-
TGCAGCGTTCCCCCTAGCGGGGGGTTATACAATGAGCAGTTCTTC
CSVPPSGGLYNEQFF
>TRBV7-2|TRBJ2-1|TRBD1|few
TGTGCCAGCAGCTTGGACAGGAGAGAGCAGTTCTTC
CASSLDRREQFF
>TRBV6-5|TRBJ1-4|TRBD1|-
TGTGCCAGCAGTTACTACGGACAGGGTAATGAAAAACTGTTTTTT
CASSYYGQGNEKLFF
>TRBV5-1|TRBJ1-2|TRBD1|-
TGCGCCAGCAGCTCGGGACAGGGGCTATATGGCTACACCTTC
CASSSGQGLYGYTF
>TRBV27|TRBJ2-2|TRBD1|few
TGTGCCAGCAGTCCTCTGACAGGGATGGGGACCGGGGAGCTGTTTTTT
CASSPLTGMGTGELFF
>TRBV27|TRBJ2-4|-|-
TGTGCCAGCAGTTTATTTCACTTTCAGTACTTC
CASSLFHFQYF
>TRBV29-1|TRBJ1-5|TRBD1|-
TGCAGCGTTGGCACAGGGGATCAGCCCCAGCATTTT
CSVGTGDQPQHF
>TRBV4-2|TRBJ2-7|-|-
TGTGCCAGCAGCCAAGATGGGGCGGGGACTTTGACCCACGAGCAGTACTTC
CASSQDGAGTLTHEQYF
>TRBV13|TRBJ2-5|-|few
TGTGCCAGCAGCCTCCGGGGGGCTAGCCCTCAAGAGACCCAGTACTTC
CASSLRGASPQETQYF
>TRBV21-1|TRBJ1-5|-|once
TGTGCCAGCAGCATTGGACAGGGGGCGCGTCCAAGCAATCAGCCCCAGCATTTT
CASSIGQGARPSNQPQHF
>TRBV5-4|TRBJ2-1|TRBD2|-
TGTGCCAGCAGCTCGGGGACTAGCGGGGCCCTCTCGGAGCAGTTCTTC
CASSSGTSGALSEQFF
>TRBV7-9|TRBJ2-3|-|-
TGTGCCAGCAGCCTCCACGCGGGAGATACGCAGTATTTT
CASSLHAGDTQYF